The 20 T cell receptor beta chains below were found in one sample sequenced in a study of T cell responses to AZD1222 COVID-19 vaccine (dated by TCRdb to the early 2020s). The intended sense of this specimen's time point label: baseline before first vaccination. Sample treatment or condition, as interpreted from the label and publication: meningococcal conjugate vaccine given as trial control. The receptor library was made with the immunoSEQ multiplex PCR assay. TCRdb provides this immuneACCESS table in a form limited to in-frame rearrangements. Some clones are lacking; in checked studies, under half of them reflect an unresolved V gene, and why the rest are absent is not known. The sample profile shows under 200,000 clones; about 89% of them were found once. About 3% of the sample goes to the ten largest clones. The sequencing here drew on peripheral blood, taken on day 0 of MenACWY control vaccination. These receptor sequences come from an adult in good health.

This clone was seen only once. This chain joins TRBV6-1 and TRBJ2-7; 8 bases are a match to TRBD1. The CDR3 has 15 amino acids. Germline V gene data show CDR1 as MNHNS and CDR2 as SASEGT. V trimming: 2 bases; J trimming: 5 bases; junction bases outside the gene matches: 8. CDR3 protein: CASSEWTGNSDEQYF. The DNA of the CDR3 is TGTGCCAGCAGTGAATGGACAGGGAATTCGGACGAGCAGTACTTC.

The V call is TRBV27, the J call TRBJ1-1, with 9 bases identical to TRBD1. This CDR3 spans 17 amino acids. The trim removed 4 bases at V and 1 base at J, leaving 10 bases unmatched. Germline lookup yields CDR1 MNHEY and CDR2 SMNVEV (reference sequence). The CDR3 coding sequence is TGTGCCAGCAGTTCCTTAACAGGGGGCTGGTCGAACACTGAAGCTTTCTTT. Its translation: CASSSLTGGWSNTEAFF.

The rearrangement uses TRBV2 and TRBJ2-3; a weak D match, TRBD1 (6 bases). The length of the CDR3 is 15 residues. Trimming stripped 2 bases from V and 3 bases from J, with 12 bases between. CDR1 and CDR2 from the germline V gene are SNHLY and FYNNEI. The CDR3 is CASSEWTADTDTQYF. The CDR3 DNA follows: TGTGCCAGCAGTGAATGGACAGCCGATACAGATACGCAGTATTTT.

This chain connects TRBV5-4 to TRBJ2-7; no clear D. Between the trimmed V and J ends, which lost 5 bases and 5 bases, there was a span of 14 bases. The germline gives CDR1 SGHNT, CDR2 YYREEE (reference sequence). The CDR3 has 13 amino acids. CDR3 sequence reads: CASRSASGHEQYF. DNA of the CDR3: TGTGCCAGCAGGTCAGCCTCGGGCCACGAGCAGTACTTC.

V usage is TRBV2 and J usage is TRBJ2-5; perhaps TRBD2 as D (7 bases). The CDR3 loop spans 17 amino acids. V was clipped by 3 bases and J by 0 bases, with 17 bases between them. Looked up from germline, CDR1 is SNHLY and CDR2 is FYNNEI. The CDR3 loop is CASSDPGGARNQETQYF. As DNA, the CDR3 is TGTGCCAGCAGTGATCCTGGGGGGGCAAGGAACCAAGAGACCCAGTACTTC. Complete variable domain (other parts from reference TRBV2 and TRBJ2-5): EPEVTQTPSHQVTQMGQEVILRCVPISNHLYFYWYRQILGQKVEFLVSFYNNEISEKSEIFDDQFSVERPDGSNFTLKIRSTKLEDSAMYFCASSDPGGARNQETQYFGPGTRLLVL.

The rearrangement joins TRBV18 to TRBJ2-7; 12 bases line up with TRBD1. From germline, CDR1 is KGHSH and CDR2 LQKENI. Losses at the gene ends were 6 bases for V and 4 bases for J; bases not matched to a gene: 4. The CDR3 is made up of 14 amino acids. The CDR3 bases are TGTGCCAGCTCCCGGGACAGGGGGCCTTACGAGCAGTACTTC. Translated, it gives CASSRDRGPYEQYF.

In this sample, this clone turned up once. The chain links TRBV7-8 to TRBJ1-1; tentative D call: TRBD1 (6 bases). In germline, CDR1 is SGHVS, CDR2 FQNEAQ. This CDR3 comprises 15 residues. Trimming took off 4 bases at V and 0 bases at J, with 12 bases between the two ends. The CDR3 spells CASSSRGGLNTEAFF. The CDR3 nucleotides read TGTGCCAGCAGCTCGAGAGGGGGTTTGAACACTGAAGCTTTCTTT.

The V and J genes are TRBV27 and TRBJ2-7, with TRBD1 matching over 7 bases. This CDR3 is 14 amino acids long. The J segment lost 2 bases and the V segment lost 3 bases, leaving 4 bases of the junction unmatched. The germline V gene encodes CDR1 MNHEY and CDR2 SMNVEV (reference sequence). CDR3 amino acids: CASSFRQGAYEQYF. In DNA, the CDR3 is TGTGCCAGCAGTTTCCGGCAGGGGGCCTACGAGCAGTACTTC.

This chain joins TRBV6-2 or TRBV6-3 and TRBJ1-2; 7 positions match TRBD1. This CDR3 is 14 amino acids long. Unmatched junction bases numbered 9, after V lost 6 bases and J lost 5 bases. The germline CDR1 and CDR2 sequences are MNHEY and SVGEGT. CDR3 coding DNA: TGTGCCAGCAGCTGGGACAGAAAACCTTATGGCTACACCTTC. Its translation: CASSWDRKPYGYTF.

The V and J genes are TRBV9 and TRBJ2-2; 12 bases align to TRBD2. Per germline, CDR1 SGDLS and CDR2 YYNGEE. This CDR3 region has 17 residues. Losses at the gene ends were 0 bases for V and 5 bases for J; bases not matched to a gene: 5. The CDR3 DNA reads TGTGCCAGCAGCGTAGAAGTGACTAGCGGGGGAACCGGGGAGCTGTTTTTT. Translating it yields CASSVEVTSGGTGELFF.

V is TRBV28 and J is TRBJ2-5, with TRBD2 matching 11 bases. Germline V lookup: CDR1 MDHEN, CDR2 SYDVKM. V dropped 10 bases and J dropped 1; count of bases not matched to a gene: 2. The CDR3 length is 13 residues. This CDR3 is CATGTSGQETQYF. CDR3 in DNA: TGTGCCACCGGGACTAGCGGCCAAGAGACCCAGTACTTC.

This rearrangement joins TRBV28 to TRBJ1-3, with D uncertain. The ends were cut back, 3 bases at V and 0 bases at J, with 9 bases in the middle. The CDR3 extends over 15 amino acids. The germline gives CDR1 MDHEN, CDR2 SYDVKM. The CDR3 protein is CASSFGVLSGNTIYF. CDR3 DNA sequence: TGTGCCAGCAGTTTTGGGGTGCTCTCTGGAAACACCATATATTTT.

This clone was recorded only once. The rearrangement uses TRBV2 and TRBJ2-3; the match to TRBD2 covers 10 bases. The germline V gene has CDR1 SNHLY and CDR2 FYNNEI. This CDR3 contains 17 residues. V was clipped by 6 bases and J by 4 bases; unmatched bases: 13. The CDR3 DNA reads as TGTGCCAGCAGCTTAGCGGGAGGAGGGAGTTTATCAGATACGCAGTATTTT. It is translated as CASSLAGGGSLSDTQYF.

J is TRBJ1-3 and V is TRBV6-5; D is ambiguous. The CDR3 spans 11 residues. The germline V gene encodes CDR1 MNHEY and CDR2 SVGAGI. Trimming removed 7 bases at V and 4 bases at J, with 5 bases between. The DNA for the CDR3 is TGTGCCAGCATGTTAGGAAACACCATATATTTT. Translation gives CASMLGNTIYF.

The chain has TRBV20-1 and TRBJ2-7, with D unclear. Germline V gene sequence: CDR1 DFQATT, CDR2 SNEGSKA (reference sequence). This CDR3 is 11 amino acids long. V gave up 1 base and J gave up 6 bases, with 7 bases separating them. The CDR3 reads CSARARGEQYF. In DNA form, the CDR3 reads TGCAGTGCTAGAGCCCGAGGCGAGCAGTACTTC.

The chain has TRBV30 and TRBJ2-7, with D possibly being TRBD1 (5 bases). Germline lookup yields CDR1 GTSNPN and CDR2 SVGIG (reference sequence). V gave up 2 bases and J gave up 7 bases, with 15 bases separating them. The CDR3 runs 13 residues. CDR3 residues: CAWSSTGIGEQYF. The CDR3 bases are TGTGCCTGGAGTAGTACAGGCATCGGGGAGCAGTACTTC.

Remarks on this clone: At one end the junction does not follow the germline gene, possibly because of a read error. This chain connects TRBV28 to TRBJ2-7; D might be TRBD1 (5 bases). This CDR3 is 10 amino acids long. CDR1 and CDR2 (germline): MDHEN, SYDVKM. The chain's CDR3 is CASRGQDAIF. DNA for the CDR3: TGTGCCAGCAGGGGGCAGGACGCTATCTTC.

The chain is built from TRBV28 and TRBJ2-1; TRBD2 is a possible D gene (6 bases). CDR1 MDHEN and CDR2 SYDVKM come from the germline V gene. The CDR3 spans 15 residues. V was trimmed by 2 bases and J by 7 bases, leaving 15 bases between them. The CDR3 here is CASSLTSFPLNEQFF. The CDR3 DNA follows: TGTGCCAGCAGTTTAACTAGCTTTCCCCTTAATGAGCAGTTCTTC.

The rearrangement joins TRBV18 to TRBJ1-4; tentative D call: TRBD1 (5 bases). Deletions cut 3 bases from V and 4 bases from J, with 12 bases between. CDR1 and CDR2 (germline): KGHSH, LQKENI. The CDR3 length is 15 residues. The CDR3 loop reads CASSPMGLNNEKLFF. CDR3 nucleotides: TGTGCCAGCTCACCTATGGGACTGAATAATGAAAAACTGTTTTTT.

The chain has TRBV20-1 and TRBJ2-4; D call uncertain. V lost 0 bases and J lost 11, with 8 bases in between. The CDR3 runs to 11 residues. The germline V gene has CDR1 DFQATT and CDR2 SNEGSKA (reference sequence). The CDR3 nucleotides read TGCAGTGCTAGAGATTTAAGGGTTCAGTACTTC. It specifies CSARDLRVQYF.